This T cell receptor beta chain was identified in a study of blood T cell repertoires in COVID-19. The data were produced by immunoSEQ multiplex PCR, yet TCRdb's version contains in-frame clones alone and is incomplete. This sample has some 130,000 clones; approximately 84% occur once, and the top ten carry 5% to 6%. This CDR3 is 14 amino acids long. The germline CDR1 and CDR2 sequences are SGHDT and YYEEEE. V gave up 4 bases and J gave up 5 bases, with 14 bases separating them. The specimen was PBMCs or T cells enriched from blood (not recorded which). The chain carries TRBV5-6 and TRBJ2-3, with a tentative D call TRBD2 (6 bases). The TCR sequence derives from a man in his forties with acute COVID-19. This CDR3 is CASSTWGSGDTQYF. The CDR3 bases are TGTGCCAGCAGCACCTGGGGTAGCGGAGATACGCAGTATTTT.